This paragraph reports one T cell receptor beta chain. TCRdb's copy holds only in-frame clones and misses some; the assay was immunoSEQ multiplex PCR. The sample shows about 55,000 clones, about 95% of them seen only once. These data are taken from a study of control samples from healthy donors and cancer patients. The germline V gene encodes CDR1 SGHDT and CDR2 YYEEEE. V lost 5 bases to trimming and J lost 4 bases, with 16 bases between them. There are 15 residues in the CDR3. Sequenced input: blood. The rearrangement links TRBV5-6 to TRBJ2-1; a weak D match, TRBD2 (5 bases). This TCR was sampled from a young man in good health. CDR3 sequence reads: CASSSGLSPYNEQFF. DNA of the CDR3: TGTGCCAGCAGTTCAGGACTGAGTCCTTACAATGAGCAGTTCTTC. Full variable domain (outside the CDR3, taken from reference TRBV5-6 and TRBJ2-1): DAGVTQSPTHLIKTRGQQVTLRCSPKSGHDTVSWYQQALGQGPQFIFQYYEEEERQRGNFPDRFSGHQFPNYSSELNVNALLLGDSALYLCASSSGLSPYNEQFFGPGTRLTVL.